This TCR beta chain came from a study of identical twins. Study results and caveats: Excess sharing by twins proved weaker in beta out-of-frame sequences.

TCRdb re-called the 5' RACE reads through MiXCR, storing one row per CDR3 protein. The sample shows about 100,000 distinct CDR3 sequences, under 6.5% of them seen only once. The table lists this clonotype with many counts. Its target is not known. V lost 4 bases and J lost 2, with 6 bases in between. This CDR3 is built from 13 residues. Germline V gives CDR1 MNHGY, CDR2 SVAAGI. The rearrangement links TRBV6-9 to TRBJ2-4, with D uncertain. The sequenced sample consisted of memory T cells sorted from blood. The TCR comes from a woman aged 50 to 60 in good health. The CDR3 reads CASSCQTKNIQYF. Here the CDR3 DNA reads TGTGCCAGCAGTTGTCAGACCAAAAACATTCAGTACTTC.